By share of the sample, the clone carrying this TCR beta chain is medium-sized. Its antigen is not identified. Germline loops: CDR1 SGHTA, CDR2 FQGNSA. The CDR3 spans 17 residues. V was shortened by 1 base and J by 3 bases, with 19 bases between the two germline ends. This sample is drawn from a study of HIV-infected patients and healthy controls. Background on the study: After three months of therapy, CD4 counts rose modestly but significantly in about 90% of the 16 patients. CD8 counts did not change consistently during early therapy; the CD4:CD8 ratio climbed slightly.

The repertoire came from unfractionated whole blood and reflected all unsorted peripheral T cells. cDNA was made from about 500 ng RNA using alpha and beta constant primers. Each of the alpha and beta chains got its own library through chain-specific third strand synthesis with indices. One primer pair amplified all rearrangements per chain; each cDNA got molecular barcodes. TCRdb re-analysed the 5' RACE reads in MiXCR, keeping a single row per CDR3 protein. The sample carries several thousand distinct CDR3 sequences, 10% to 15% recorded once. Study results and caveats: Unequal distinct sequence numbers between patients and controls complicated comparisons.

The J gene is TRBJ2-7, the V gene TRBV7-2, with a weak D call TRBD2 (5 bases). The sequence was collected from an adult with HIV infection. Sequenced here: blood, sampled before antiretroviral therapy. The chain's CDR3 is CASSLVRALARVYEQYF. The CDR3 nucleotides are TGTGCCAGCAGCTTAGTTCGGGCTTTAGCGAGGGTCTACGAGCAGTACTTC. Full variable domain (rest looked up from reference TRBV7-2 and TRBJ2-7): GAGVSQSPSNKVTEKGKDVELRCDPISGHTALYWYRQSLGQGLEFLIYFQGNSAPDKSGLPSDRFSAERTGGSVSTLTIQRTQQEDSAVYLCASSLVRALARVYEQYFGPGTRLTVT.